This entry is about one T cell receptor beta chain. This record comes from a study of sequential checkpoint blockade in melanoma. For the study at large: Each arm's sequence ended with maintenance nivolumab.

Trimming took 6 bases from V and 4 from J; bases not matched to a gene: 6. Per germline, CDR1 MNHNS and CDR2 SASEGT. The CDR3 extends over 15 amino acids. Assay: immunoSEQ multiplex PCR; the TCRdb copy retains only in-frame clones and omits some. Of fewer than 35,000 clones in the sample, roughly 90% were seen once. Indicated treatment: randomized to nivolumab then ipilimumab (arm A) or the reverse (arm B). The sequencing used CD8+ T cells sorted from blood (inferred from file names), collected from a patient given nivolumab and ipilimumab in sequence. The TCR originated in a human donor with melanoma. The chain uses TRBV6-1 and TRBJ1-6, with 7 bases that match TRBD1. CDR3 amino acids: CASRDREIYNSPLHF. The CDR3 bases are TGTGCCAGCAGAGACAGGGAGATTTATAATTCACCCCTCCACTTT.